One sample yielded the 5 T cell receptor beta chains listed below, sequenced in a study of blood T cell repertoires in COVID-19. Generated by immunoSEQ multiplex PCR, the TCRdb table keeps only in-frame clones and is missing some. The repertoire holds approximately 270,000 clones, with 89% as singletons. The specimen sequenced was peripheral blood. The receptors originated from a man between 45 and 60 years old with acute or convalescent COVID-19.

The J gene is TRBJ2-2, the V gene TRBV19, with unresolved D. This CDR3 contains 12 residues. The V end lost 7 bases, the J end lost 5 bases, and 8 bases lay between the germline ends. Germline-derived CDR1 and CDR2 are LNHDA and SQIVND (reference sequence). The CDR3 sequence: CASTSYTGELFF. DNA of the CDR3: TGTGCCAGTACTTCGTATACCGGGGAGCTGTTTTTT.

V is TRBV3-1 (or the pseudogene TRBV3-2) and J is TRBJ1-1; TRBD1 is a possible D gene (5 bases). The CDR3 has 13 amino acids. Germline V CDR1 and CDR2: LGHDT, YNNKEL (reference sequence). V was pared by 1 base and J by 9 bases, with 12 bases between. DNA for the CDR3: TGTGCCAGCAGCCAAGTGTCAGACAGAAAAGCTTTCTTT. The encoded protein is CASSQVSDRKAFF.

This chain links TRBV7-3 with TRBJ1-4; D uncertain. Germline values: CDR1 SGHTA, CDR2 FQGTGA. The CDR3 has 16 amino acids. V lost 3 bases and J lost 4, with 15 bases in between. The CDR3 loop reads CASSLVSAGINEKLFF. The CDR3 coding sequence is TGTGCCAGCAGCTTGGTGTCCGCAGGAATTAATGAAAAACTGTTTTTT.

This rearrangement joins TRBV5-5 to TRBJ1-2; D possibly corresponds to TRBD1 (6 bases). The CDR3 runs to 12 residues. The germline V gene encodes CDR1 SGHKS and CDR2 YYEKEE (reference sequence). With 4 bases removed from V and 5 bases from J, the gap between germline ends came to 9 bases. The CDR3 loop is CASSLQGYGYTF. The CDR3 coding sequence is TGTGCCAGCAGCCTTCAGGGGTATGGCTACACCTTC.

This clone was recorded a few times. The genes are TRBV6-5 and TRBJ1-4; 9 bases are a match to TRBD1. Per germline, CDR1 MNHEY and CDR2 SVGAGI. Germline trimming cut 6 bases from V and 7 bases from J; bases unmatched to any gene: 6. This CDR3 comprises 14 residues. The CDR3 bases are TGTGCCAGCAGCCGGGGACAGGGTGGTGAAAAACTGTTTTTT. It codes for CASSRGQGGEKLFF.